A selection of T cell receptor beta chains follows, all from one sample in a study of a mutant IDH1 vaccine in newly diagnosed glioma. Repertoires were generated with immunoSEQ multiplex PCR, while TCRdb's copy carries only in-frame clones and drops some. Of about 24,000 clones in the sample, roughly nine tenths were seen once. The specimen comprised PBMCs, sampled from a glioma patient treated with radiotherapy, temozolomide or both. All receptors derive from a man between 25 and 39 years old with glioma. The CDR3 runs from the conserved cysteine through the conserved F or W. A D gene is named only where the DNA matches it firmly. Rows give clone size only sometimes, using once, few, many, or a class for an expanded clone.

d_call clone_size j_call v_call cdr3_aa cdr3_nt
. . TRBJ2-7 TRBV29-1 CSVEVMGLRDEQYF TGCAGCGTTGAAGTCATGGGGCTTAGGGACGAGCAGTACTTC
. . TRBJ1-1 TRBV29-1 CSVEVRDTRFGEAFF TGCAGCGTTGAAGTTCGAGACACCCGATTTGGTGAAGCTTTCTTT
TRBD1 . TRBJ2-2 TRBV5-6 CASSPGQYTGELFF TGTGCCAGCAGCCCGGGACAGTACACCGGGGAGCTGTTTTTT
TRBD2 . TRBJ2-1 TRBV5-5 CASSEGGRVPNEQFF TGTGCCAGCAGCGAAGGCGGGAGGGTACCTAATGAGCAGTTCTTC
. . TRBJ2-3 TRBV4-1 CASSPGLSTDTQYF TGCGCCAGCAGCCCGGGCCTCAGCACAGATACGCAGTATTTT
. . TRBJ2-3 TRBV5-1 CASSLGESTDTQYF TGCGCCAGCAGCTTGGGGGAAAGCACAGATACGCAGTATTTT
. once TRBJ1-2 TRBV7-9 CASSLAGGADGYTF TGTGCCAGCAGCTTAGCGGGGGGAGCCGATGGCTACACCTTC
. . TRBJ1-2 TRBV27 CASSSVVGDGYTF TGTGCCAGCAGTTCTGTCGTAGGAGATGGCTACACCTTC
TRBD1 . TRBJ1-5 TRBV6-5 CASSSTDRAGQPQHF TGTGCCAGCAGTTCCACCGACAGGGCGGGTCAGCCCCAGCATTTT
. . TRBJ2-3 TRBV10-2 CASSAHSSTDTQYF TGCGCCAGCAGTGCGCACTCTAGCACAGATACGCAGTATTTT
. . TRBJ1-1 TRBV9 CASSAGQYTEAFF TGTGCCAGCAGCGCAGGACAGTACACTGAAGCTTTCTTT
. . TRBJ1-3 TRBV11-3 CASSPGGDGNTIYF TGTGCCAGCAGCCCGGGCGGGGACGGAAACACCATATATTTT
. . TRBJ2-3 TRBV5-1 CASSLAVGRRTDTQYF TGCGCCAGCAGCTTGGCAGTCGGGCGGAGGACAGATACGCAGTATTTT
. . TRBJ2-7 TRBV2 CASSEFSGGYEQYF TGTGCCAGCAGTGAATTCAGCGGAGGCTACGAGCAGTACTTC
. . TRBJ2-1 TRBV4-1 CASSQETVWGEQFF TGCGCCAGCAGCCAAGAGACCGTCTGGGGGGAGCAGTTCTTC
. . TRBJ2-3 TRBV5-6 CASSLRGLADSTDTQYF TGTGCCAGCAGCTTGAGGGGGCTAGCGGACAGCACAGATACGCAGTATTTT
. once TRBJ2-2 TRBV6-1 CASSGSDTGELFF TGTGCCAGCAGCGGGTCGGACACCGGGGAGCTGTTTTTT
. . TRBJ1-1 TRBV5-1 CASSLDVTEAFF TGCGCCAGCAGCTTGGATGTAACTGAAGCTTTCTTT
. . TRBJ2-5 TRBV5-4 CASSLGGGTQYF TGTGCCAGCAGCTTGGGGGGAGGGACCCAGTACTTC